A selection of T cell receptor beta chains follows, all from one sample in a study of human T cells and chemical hapten exposure. Via MiXCR, TCRdb re-called the RACE reads, giving one row per CDR3 protein. This repertoire shows about 350,000 distinct CDR3 sequences, about 5.4% found once; its top ten account for approximately 8.2%. Source: whole blood, taken in connection with sensitization to the hapten diphenylcyclopropenone (DPC). These receptors were taken from a woman younger than 35 with alopecia areata. Some clones in this sample may be carry-over from other donors' samples. CDR3s include the opening cysteine and the closing phenylalanine or tryptophan. The D gene is left open where the match is weak. Only some rows state a clone size, as once, few, many or a class for expanded clones.

clone_size | d_call | j_call | v_call | cdr3_nt | cdr3_aa
many | TRBD1 | TRBJ2-2 | TRBV7-9 | TGTGCCAGCAGCTCGCGGACAGGGACTAACACCGGGGAGCTGTTTTTT | CASSSRTGTNTGELFF
- | - | TRBJ1-1 | TRBV12-3/TRBV12-4 | TGTGCCAGCACCATGATGGCCGGAAACACTGAAGCTTTCTTT | CASTMMAGNTEAFF
many | - | TRBJ1-6 | TRBV27 | TGTGCCAGCAGTTCCTCAGGGAGTTCACCCCTCCACTTT | CASSSSGSSPLHF
- | TRBD2 | TRBJ2-3 | TRBV6-4 | TGTGCCAGCAGTGACCTCGGGGGGGCAGATACGCAGTATTTT | CASSDLGGADTQYF
many | - | TRBJ1-1 | TRBV6-1 | TGTGCCAGCAGTGAGGACTATCGGAACACTGAAGCTTTCTTT | CASSEDYRNTEAFF
many | - | TRBJ1-1 | TRBV12-3/TRBV12-4 | TGTGCCAGCTTGGACCCGGCGGTCACTGAAGCTTTCTTT | CASLDPAVTEAFF
- | TRBD2 | TRBJ2-3 | TRBV5-1 | TGCGCCAGCAGCTTTAGCGGGGGGCCACCAGATACGCAGTATTTT | CASSFSGGPPDTQYF
few | - | TRBJ1-1 | TRBV29-1 | TGCAGCGGAGGACAGCGGAACACTGAAGCTTTCTTT | CSGGQRNTEAFF
few | TRBD1 | TRBJ2-6 | TRBV9 | TGTGCCAGCAGCCCTCGCCCCCACAGGGGGGGGGCCAACGTCCTGACTTTC | CASSPRPHRGGANVLTF
- | - | TRBJ1-1 | TRBV6-1 | TGTGCCAGCAGTGAAGGACCGGGGAGGACTGAAGCTTTCTTT | CASSEGPGRTEAFF
- | TRBD2 | TRBJ2-2 | TRBV6-2/TRBV6-3 | TGTGCCAGCAGGCCTCTAGCGGCGAACACCGGGGAGCTGTTTTTT | CASRPLAANTGELFF
many | TRBD1 | TRBJ1-1 | TRBV27 | TGTGCCAGCAGTTTAAGGACAGGGGGCACGTCAGGGACTGAAGCTTTCTTT | CASSLRTGGTSGTEAFF
- | - | TRBJ1-2 | TRBV11-2 | TGTGCCAGCAGCTTAATTCGGGGCAGTAACTATGGCTACACCTTC | CASSLIRGSNYGYTF
many | - | TRBJ2-3 | TRBV7-2 | TGTGCCAGCAGCTTAACGCCAGGGTTAAATGCAGATACGCAGTATTTT | CASSLTPGLNADTQYF
- | - | TRBJ2-1 | TRBV7-9 | TGTGCCAGCAGCTTAGTCTATGAGCAGTTCTTC | CASSLVYEQFF
many | - | TRBJ1-1 | TRBV29-1 | TGCAGCGTTGAAGTAATGGGTAGGAACACTGAAGCTTTCTTT | CSVEVMGRNTEAFF
- | TRBD1 | TRBJ2-4 | TRBV7-2 | TGTGCCAGCAGCTTAGTTTATAGGGACAGGGAGTCCTTC | CASSLVYRDRESF
few | - | TRBJ2-1 | TRBV29-1 | TGCAGCGTTGAAGATACCAGGGGCAATGAGCAGTTCTTC | CSVEDTRGNEQFF
few | - | TRBJ1-1 | TRBV6-2/TRBV6-3 | TGTGCCAGCAGTGACAGGCCCGTATTATTCATGAACACTGAAGCTTTCTTT | CASSDRPVLFMNTEAFF
- | - | TRBJ1-1 | TRBV6-4 | TGTGCCAGCAGTGACTCTCACACGAACACTGAAGCTTTCTTT | CASSDSHTNTEAFF
few | - | TRBJ1-1 | TRBV2 | TGTGCCAGCAGTGAAGGGACCGGGACGGGCGAGAACACTGAAGCTTTCTTT | CASSEGTGTGENTEAFF
- | TRBD2 | TRBJ2-5 | TRBV7-2 | TGTGCCAGCAGCCCCCCGGGACTAGTGTCAGAGACCCAGTACTTC | CASSPPGLVSETQYF
many | TRBD1 | TRBJ2-7 | TRBV29-1 | TGCAGCGTTGAAAGGGTCGGGACAGCGACCTACGAGCAGTACTTC | CSVERVGTATYEQYF
- | - | TRBJ2-6 | TRBV11-2 | TGTGCCAGCAGCCCCCGGGGCTTCCTCTCTGGGGCCAACGTCCTGACTTTC | CASSPRGFLSGANVLTF
- | TRBD1 | TRBJ1-5 | TRBV7-6 | TGTGCCAGCAGCCTACCGGGACAGGGTGGATCTCAGCCCCAGCATTTT | CASSLPGQGGSQPQHF
many | - | TRBJ1-2 | TRBV29-1 | TGCAGCGTTGAAGGACAGCTCTATGGCTACACCTTC | CSVEGQLYGYTF
many | - | TRBJ2-3 | TRBV6-5 | TGTGCCAGCAGTTACTCGAGGGCCAGCAGGCTTAGCACAGATACGCAGTATTTT | CASSYSRASRLSTDTQYF
few | TRBD2 | TRBJ2-7 | TRBV7-2 | TGTGCCAGCAGCTTAGTTTCTAGCGGGGGCTCCCGGAGTTACTACGAGCAGTACTTC | CASSLVSSGGSRSYYEQYF
- | - | TRBJ2-2 | TRBV5-1 | TGCGCCAGCAGCTTGGTTGTAGGACGGCGGTCCGGGGAGCTGTTTTTT | CASSLVVGRRSGELFF
- | TRBD2 | TRBJ2-3 | TRBV6-2/TRBV6-3 | TGTGCCAGCAGCGGGGGGTATACGCAGTATTTT | CASSGGYTQYF
- | TRBD2 | TRBJ2-1 | TRBV4-1 | TGCGCCAGCAGCCAAGATCCCCAGCGGGGGGGCTCCTACAATGAGCAGTTCTTC | CASSQDPQRGGSYNEQFF
many | TRBD2 | TRBJ2-5 | TRBV29-1 | TGCAGCGTAGCTAGCGGGGGGTACCAAGAGACCCAGTACTTC | CSVASGGYQETQYF
- | - | TRBJ2-4 | TRBV12-3/TRBV12-4 | TGTGTCAGCAGGATGACCTTCTTAGCCAAAAACATTCAGTACTTC | CVSRMTFLAKNIQYF
many | - | TRBJ1-1 | TRBV18 | TGTGCCAGCTCCCCACAGCGGAACACTGAAGCTTTCTTT | CASSPQRNTEAFF
- | - | TRBJ1-4 | TRBV20-1 | TGCAGAGGCCGGGACGGGAATGAAAAACTGTTTTTT | CRGRDGNEKLFF
few | TRBD1 | TRBJ2-7 | TRBV18 | TGTGCCAGCTCAGACTCCGGGACAGGGGACTACGAGCAGTACTTC | CASSDSGTGDYEQYF
many | TRBD2 | TRBJ2-7 | TRBV18 | TGTGCCAGCTCACCAAACGGGGGGGCGGGGTCCTCCTACGAGCAGTACTTC | CASSPNGGAGSSYEQYF
- | - | TRBJ1-6 | TRBV3-1 | TGTGCCAGCAGCCAATTCGATCAAGCCTTATATGATTCACCCCTCCACTTT | CASSQFDQALYDSPLHF
many | - | TRBJ2-3 | TRBV6-2/TRBV6-3 | TGTGCCAGCAGTTCCGGGGGCGACACAGATACGCAGTATTTT | CASSSGGDTDTQYF
- | - | TRBJ1-4 | TRBV5-5 | TGTGCCAGCAGCTTGGTGACGTGGCCTAATGAAAAACTGTTTTTT | CASSLVTWPNEKLFF